Sequencing of this TCR beta chain was carried out in a study of blood T cell repertoires in COVID-19. CDR1 and CDR2 from the germline V gene are SGHRS and YFSETQ. This CDR3 spans 13 amino acids. V lost 5 bases and J 2 bases, leaving 8 bases between the germline ends. Produced via immunoSEQ multiplex PCR; TCRdb's table is partial and in-frame only. Of 85,000 to 95,000 clones in the sample, 70% to 85% were seen once. Input material: peripheral blood. J is TRBJ1-3 and V is TRBV5-1, with TRBD1 as a possible D gene (5 bases). The clonotype originates from a man between 65 and 85 years old with acute or convalescent COVID-19. The CDR3 region has the DNA TGCGCCAGCAGTCAAGGGGCTGGAAACACCATATATTTT. Translating it yields CASSQGAGNTIYF.